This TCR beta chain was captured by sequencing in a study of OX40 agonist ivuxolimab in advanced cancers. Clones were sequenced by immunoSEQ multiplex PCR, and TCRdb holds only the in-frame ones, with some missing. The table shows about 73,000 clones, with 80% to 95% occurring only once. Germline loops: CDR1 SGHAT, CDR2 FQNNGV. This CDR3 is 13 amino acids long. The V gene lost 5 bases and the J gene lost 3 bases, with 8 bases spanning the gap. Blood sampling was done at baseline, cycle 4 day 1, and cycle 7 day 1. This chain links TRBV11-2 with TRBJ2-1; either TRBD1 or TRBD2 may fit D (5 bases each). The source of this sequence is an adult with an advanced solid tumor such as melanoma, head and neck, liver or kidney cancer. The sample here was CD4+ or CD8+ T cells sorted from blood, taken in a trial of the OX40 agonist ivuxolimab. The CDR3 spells CASSRGLYNEQFF. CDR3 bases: TGTGCCAGCAGCCGGGGCCTCTACAATGAGCAGTTCTTC.